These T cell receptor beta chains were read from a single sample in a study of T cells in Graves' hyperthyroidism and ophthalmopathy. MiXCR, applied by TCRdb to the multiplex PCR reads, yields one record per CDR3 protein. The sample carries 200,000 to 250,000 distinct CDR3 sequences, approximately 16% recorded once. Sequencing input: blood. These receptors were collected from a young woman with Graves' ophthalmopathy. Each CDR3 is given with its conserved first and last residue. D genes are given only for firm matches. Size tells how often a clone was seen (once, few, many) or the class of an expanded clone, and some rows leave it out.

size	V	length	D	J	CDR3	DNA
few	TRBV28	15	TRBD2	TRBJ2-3	CASRGRRSGTDTQYF	TGTGCCAGCCGCGGGAGGCGATCTGGCACAGATACGCAGTATTTC
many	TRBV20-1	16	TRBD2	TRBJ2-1	CSARDLGTSGYNEQFF	TGCAGTGCTAGAGATCTAGGGACTAGCGGCTACAATGAGCAGTTCTTC
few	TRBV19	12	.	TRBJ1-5	CASSMRDQPQHF	TGTGCCAGTAGTATGAGGGATCAGCCCCAGCATTTT
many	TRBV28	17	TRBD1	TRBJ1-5	CASSFSGTGGSRQPQHF	TGTGCCAGCAGTTTTTCCGGGACAGGGGGAAGTCGGCAGCCCCAGCATTTT
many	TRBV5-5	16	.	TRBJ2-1	CASSSGAGEVYNEQFF	TGTGCCAGCAGCTCAGGGGCGGGAGAGGTCTACAATGAGCAGTTCTTC
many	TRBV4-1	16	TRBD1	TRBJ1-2	CASSQDDRGKNYGYTF	TGCGCCAGCAGCCAAGATGACAGGGGAAAGAACTATGGCTACACCTTC
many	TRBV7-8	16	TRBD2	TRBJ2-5	CASSLEQRPAGETQYF	TGTGCCAGCAGCTTAGAGCAGCGGCCAGCGGGGGAGACCCAGTACTTC
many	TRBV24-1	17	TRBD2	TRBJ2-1	CATSEAGLADSYNEQFF	TGTGCCACCAGTGAGGCGGGACTAGCGGACTCCTACAATGAGCAGTTCTTC
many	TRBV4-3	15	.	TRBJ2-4	CASSRDRLAKNIQYF	TGCGCCAGCAGCCGAGATCGTCTAGCCAAAAACATTCAGTACTTC
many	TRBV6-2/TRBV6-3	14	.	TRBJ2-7	CASSYTGGAYEQYF	TGTGCCAGCAGTTATACCGGGGGTGCCTACGAGCAGTACTTC
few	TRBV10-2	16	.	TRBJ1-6	CASSELGSSYNSPLHF	TGCGCCAGCAGTGAGCTGGGGAGCTCCTATAATTCACCCCTCCACTTT
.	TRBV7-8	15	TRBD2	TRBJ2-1	CASSPGLAGGGEQFF	TGTGCCAGCAGCCCCGGACTAGCGGGAGGAGGTGAGCAGTTCTTC
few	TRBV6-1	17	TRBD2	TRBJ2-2	CASSERGGGARAGELFF	TGTGCCAGCAGTGAAAGGGGCGGGGGGGCAAGAGCCGGGGAGCTGTTTTTT
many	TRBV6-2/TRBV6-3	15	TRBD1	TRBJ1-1	CASTTNTLGGGEAFF	TGTGCCAGCACGACCAATACCCTAGGGGGCGGGGAAGCTTTCTTT
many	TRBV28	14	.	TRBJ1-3	CASSFLGFGNTIYF	TGTGCCAGCAGTTTTCTTGGTTTCGGAAACACCATATATTTT
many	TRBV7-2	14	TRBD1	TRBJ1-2	CASSLAYRGNGYTF	TGTGCCAGCAGCTTAGCTTACAGGGGCAATGGCTACACCTTC
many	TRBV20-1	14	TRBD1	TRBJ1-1	CSARDPTGPETAFF	TGCAGTGCTAGAGACCCGACAGGGCCTGAAACCGCTTTCTTT
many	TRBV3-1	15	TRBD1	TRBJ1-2	CASSQNRGLLYGYTF	TGTGCCAGCAGCCAAAACAGGGGGCTTCTCTATGGCTACACCTTC
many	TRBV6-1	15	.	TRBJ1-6	CASSPQPQAYSPLHF	TGTGCCAGCAGTCCGCAACCCCAAGCATACTCACCCCTCCACTTT
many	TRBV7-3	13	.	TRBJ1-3	CASSSYSGNTIYF	TGTGCCAGCAGCTCCTACTCTGGAAACACCATATATTTT
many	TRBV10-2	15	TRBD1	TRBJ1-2	CASSEWQGANYGYTF	TGCGCCAGCAGTGAGTGGCAGGGGGCAAACTATGGCTACACCTTC
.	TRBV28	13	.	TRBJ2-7	CARSQEGSYEQYF	TGCGCCAGGAGCCAAGAGGGTAGTTACGAGCAGTACTTC
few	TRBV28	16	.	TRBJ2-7	CASSLPPRRGPDEQYF	TGTGCCAGCAGTTTACCCCCAAGGAGAGGCCCGGACGAGCAGTACTTC
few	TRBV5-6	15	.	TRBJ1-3	CASSYQTYSGNTIYF	TGTGCCAGCAGCTATCAGACGTACTCTGGAAACACCATATATTTT
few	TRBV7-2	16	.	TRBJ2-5	CASSLGKGGNEETQYF	TGTGCCAGCAGCTTAGGGAAAGGGGGGAATGAAGAGACCCAGTACTTC
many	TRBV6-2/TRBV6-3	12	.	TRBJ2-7	CASSRNRAEQYF	TGTGCCAGCAGCCGCAACAGGGCTGAGCAGTACTTC
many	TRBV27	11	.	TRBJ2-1	CASSLGNEQFF	TGTGCCAGCAGTTTGGGGAATGAGCAGTTCTTC
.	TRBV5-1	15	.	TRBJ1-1	CASSLAGHLGAEAFF	TGCGCCAGCAGCTTGGCCGGGCATCTGGGTGCTGAAGCTTTCTTT
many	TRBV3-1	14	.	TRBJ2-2	CASSQEGVAGELFF	TGTGCCAGCAGCCAAGAGGGGGTGGCCGGGGAGCTGTTTTTT
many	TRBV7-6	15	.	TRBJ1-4	CASSLAGGSNEKLFF	TGTGCCAGCAGCTTAGCGGGGGGAAGTAATGAAAAACTGTTTTTT
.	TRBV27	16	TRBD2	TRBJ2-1	CASSFSWTSRRAKQFF	TGTGCCAGCAGTTTTAGTTGGACTAGCAGGAGAGCTAAGCAGTTCTTC
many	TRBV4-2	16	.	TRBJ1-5	CASSQEKGVGNQPQHF	TGTGCCAGCAGCCAAGAGAAGGGGGTGGGCAATCAGCCCCAGCATTTT
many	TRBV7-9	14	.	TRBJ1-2	CASSYGDSFGGYTF	TGTGCCAGCAGCTATGGAGACTCCTTTGGCGGCTACACCTTC
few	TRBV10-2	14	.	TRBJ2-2	CASSVGRANGELFF	TGCGCCAGCAGTGTTGGTCGTGCTAACGGGGAGCTGTTTTTT
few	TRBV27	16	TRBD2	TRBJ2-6	CASRGLSSSGANVLTF	TGTGCCAGCAGGGGACTATCTAGCTCTGGGGCCAACGTCCTGACTTTC
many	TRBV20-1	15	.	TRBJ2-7	CSASAQGDSSYEQYF	TGCAGTGCTAGTGCACAGGGTGACTCCTCCTACGAGCAGTACTTC
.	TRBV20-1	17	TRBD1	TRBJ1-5	CSARRPTGGRRNQPQHF	TGCAGTGCTAGACGACCGACAGGGGGACGTAGAAATCAGCCCCAGCATTTT
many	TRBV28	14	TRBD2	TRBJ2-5	CASSRGGAMETQYF	TGTGCCAGCAGTCGCGGGGGGGCAATGGAGACCCAGTACTTC
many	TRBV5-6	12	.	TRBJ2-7	CASSSDSDEQYF	TGTGCCAGCAGCTCAGACAGCGACGAGCAGTACTTC
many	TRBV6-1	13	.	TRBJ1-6	CASSGGWDSPLHF	TGTGCCAGCAGTGGAGGGTGGGATTCACCCCTCCACTTT
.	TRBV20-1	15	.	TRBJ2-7	CSARDATPSSYEQYF	TGCAGTGCTAGAGATGCAACACCTTCCTCCTACGAGCAGTACTTC
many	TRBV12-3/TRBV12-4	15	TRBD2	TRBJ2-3	CASSRGTTKTDTQYF	TGTGCCAGCAGCCGGGGGACTACGAAAACAGATACGCAGTATTTT